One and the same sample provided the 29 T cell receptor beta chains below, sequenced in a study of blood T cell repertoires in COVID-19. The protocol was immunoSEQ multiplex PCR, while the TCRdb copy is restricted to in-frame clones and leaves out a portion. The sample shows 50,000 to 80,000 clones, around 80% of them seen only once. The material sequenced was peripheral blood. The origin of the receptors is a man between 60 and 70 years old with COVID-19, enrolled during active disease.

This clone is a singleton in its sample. The CDR3 protein is CASSPGQGWTEAFF. The CDR3 DNA reads TGTGCCAGCAGCCCAGGACAGGGCTGGACTGAAGCTTTCTTT. The chain uses TRBV7-9 and TRBJ1-1; 8 nucleotides agree with TRBD1. This CDR3 contains 14 residues. V trimming: 5 bases; J trimming: 5 bases; junction bases outside the gene matches: 7. CDR1 is SEHNR, CDR2 FQNEAQ, per germline (reference sequence).

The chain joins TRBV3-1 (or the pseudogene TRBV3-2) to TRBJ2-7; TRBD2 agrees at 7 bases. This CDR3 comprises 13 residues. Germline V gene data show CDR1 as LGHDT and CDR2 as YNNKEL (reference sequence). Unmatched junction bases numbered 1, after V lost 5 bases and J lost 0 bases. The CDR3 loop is CASSGGGSYEQYF. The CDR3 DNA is TGTGCCAGCAGCGGGGGGGGCTCCTACGAGCAGTACTTC.

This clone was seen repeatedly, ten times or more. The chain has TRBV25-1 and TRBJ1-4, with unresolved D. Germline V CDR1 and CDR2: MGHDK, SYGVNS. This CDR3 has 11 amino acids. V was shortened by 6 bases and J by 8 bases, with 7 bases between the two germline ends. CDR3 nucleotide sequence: TGTGCCAGCAGCGATCGGGAAAAACTGTTTTTT. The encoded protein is CASSDREKLFF.

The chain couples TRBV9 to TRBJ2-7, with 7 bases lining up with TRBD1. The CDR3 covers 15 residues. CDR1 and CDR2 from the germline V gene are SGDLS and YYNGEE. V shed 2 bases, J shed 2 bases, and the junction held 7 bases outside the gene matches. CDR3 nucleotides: TGTGCCAGCAGCGTGGTCGAGGGGGCGCCCTACGAGCAGTACTTC. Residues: CASSVVEGAPYEQYF. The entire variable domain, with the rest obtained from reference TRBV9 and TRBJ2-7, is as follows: DSGVTQTPKHLITATGQRVTLRCSPRSGDLSVYWYQQSLDQGLQFLIQYYNGEERAKGNILERFSAQQFPDLHSELNLSSLELGDSALYFCASSVVEGAPYEQYFGPGTRLTVT.

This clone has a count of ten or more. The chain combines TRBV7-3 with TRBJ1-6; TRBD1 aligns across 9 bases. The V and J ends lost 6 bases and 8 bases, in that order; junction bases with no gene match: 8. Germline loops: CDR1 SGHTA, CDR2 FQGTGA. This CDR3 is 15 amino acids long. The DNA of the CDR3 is TGTGCCAGCAGTCAAACAGGGGGCACCGATTCACCCCTCCACTTT. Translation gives CASSQTGGTDSPLHF.

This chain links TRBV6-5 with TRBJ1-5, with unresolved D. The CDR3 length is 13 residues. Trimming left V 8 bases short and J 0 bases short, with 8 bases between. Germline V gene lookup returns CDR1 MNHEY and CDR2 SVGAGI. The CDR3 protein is CASGLYSNQPQHF. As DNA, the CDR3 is TGTGCCAGCGGTCTATATAGCAATCAGCCCCAGCATTTT.

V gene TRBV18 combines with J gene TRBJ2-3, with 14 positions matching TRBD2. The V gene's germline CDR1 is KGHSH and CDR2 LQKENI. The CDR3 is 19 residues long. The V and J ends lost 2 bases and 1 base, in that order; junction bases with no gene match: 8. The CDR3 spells CASSPIRLAGGPGTDTQYF. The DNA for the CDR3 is TGTGCCAGCTCACCAATTCGACTAGCGGGGGGGCCGGGCACAGATACGCAGTATTTT.

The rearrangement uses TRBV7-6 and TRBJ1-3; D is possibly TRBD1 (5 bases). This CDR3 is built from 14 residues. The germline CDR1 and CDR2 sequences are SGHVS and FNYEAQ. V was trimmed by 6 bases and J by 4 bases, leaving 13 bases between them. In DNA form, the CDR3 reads TGTGCCAGCAGTTATCAGGGAGGCGGAAACACCATATATTTT. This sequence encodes CASSYQGGGNTIYF.

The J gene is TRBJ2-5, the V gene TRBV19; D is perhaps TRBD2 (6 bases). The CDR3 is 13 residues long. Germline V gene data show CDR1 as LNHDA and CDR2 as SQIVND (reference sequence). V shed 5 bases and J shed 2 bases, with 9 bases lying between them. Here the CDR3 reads CASSGGRQETQYF. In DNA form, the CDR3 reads TGTGCCAGTAGTGGAGGGAGGCAAGAGACCCAGTACTTC.

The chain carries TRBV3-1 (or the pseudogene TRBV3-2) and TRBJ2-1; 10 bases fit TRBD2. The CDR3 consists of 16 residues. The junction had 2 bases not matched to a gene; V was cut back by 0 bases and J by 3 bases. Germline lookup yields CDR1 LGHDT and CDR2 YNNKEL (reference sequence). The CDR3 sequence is CASSQDSGRFYNEQFF. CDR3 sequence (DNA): TGTGCCAGCAGCCAAGATAGCGGGAGGTTCTACAATGAGCAGTTCTTC.

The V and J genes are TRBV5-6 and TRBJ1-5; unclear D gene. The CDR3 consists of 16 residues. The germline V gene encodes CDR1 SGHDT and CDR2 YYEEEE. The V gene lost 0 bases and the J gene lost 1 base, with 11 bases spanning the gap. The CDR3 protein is CASSLEGGSSNQPQHF. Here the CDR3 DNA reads TGTGCCAGCAGCTTGGAGGGAGGCTCGAGCAATCAGCCCCAGCATTTT. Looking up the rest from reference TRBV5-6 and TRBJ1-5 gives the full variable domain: DAGVTQSPTHLIKTRGQQVTLRCSPKSGHDTVSWYQQALGQGPQFIFQYYEEEERQRGNFPDRFSGHQFPNYSSELNVNALLLGDSALYLCASSLEGGSSNQPQHFGDGTRLSIL.

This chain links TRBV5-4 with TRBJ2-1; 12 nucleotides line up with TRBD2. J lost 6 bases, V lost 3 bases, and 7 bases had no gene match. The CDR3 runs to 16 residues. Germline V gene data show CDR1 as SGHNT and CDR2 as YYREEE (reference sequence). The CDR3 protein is CASSSIGLAGPNEQFF. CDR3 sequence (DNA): TGTGCCAGCAGCTCAATCGGACTAGCGGGGCCCAATGAGCAGTTCTTC.

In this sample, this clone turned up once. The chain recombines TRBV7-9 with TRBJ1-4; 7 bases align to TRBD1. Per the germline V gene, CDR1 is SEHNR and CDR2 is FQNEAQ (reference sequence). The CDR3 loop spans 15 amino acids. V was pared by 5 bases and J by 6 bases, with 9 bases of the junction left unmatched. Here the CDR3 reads CASSVYTGEDEKLFF. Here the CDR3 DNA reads TGTGCCAGCAGCGTATACACAGGGGAAGATGAAAAACTGTTTTTT.

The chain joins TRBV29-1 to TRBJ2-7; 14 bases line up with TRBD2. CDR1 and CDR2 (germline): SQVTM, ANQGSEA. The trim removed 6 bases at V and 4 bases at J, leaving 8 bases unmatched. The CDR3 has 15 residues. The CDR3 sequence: CSVGGLAGVRYEQYF. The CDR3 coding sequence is TGCAGCGTAGGGGGACTAGCGGGGGTTCGATACGAGCAGTACTTC.

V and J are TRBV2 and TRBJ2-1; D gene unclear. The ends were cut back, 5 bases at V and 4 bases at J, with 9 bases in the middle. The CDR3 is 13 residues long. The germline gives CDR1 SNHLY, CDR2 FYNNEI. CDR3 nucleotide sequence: TGTGCCAGCAGTCGTAGATTGTACAATGAGCAGTTCTTC. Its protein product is CASSRRLYNEQFF.

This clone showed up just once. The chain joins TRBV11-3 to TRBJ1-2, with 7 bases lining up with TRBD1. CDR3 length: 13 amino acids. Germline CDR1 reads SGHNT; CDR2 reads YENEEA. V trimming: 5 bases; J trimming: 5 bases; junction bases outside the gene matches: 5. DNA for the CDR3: TGTGCCAGCAGCCGCCCAGGGGGGTATGGCTACACCTTC. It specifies CASSRPGGYGYTF.

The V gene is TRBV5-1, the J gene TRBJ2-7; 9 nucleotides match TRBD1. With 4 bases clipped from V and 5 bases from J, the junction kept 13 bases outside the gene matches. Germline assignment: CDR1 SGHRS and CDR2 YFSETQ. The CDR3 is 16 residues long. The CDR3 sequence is CASSQNPGQGSHEQYF. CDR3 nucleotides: TGCGCCAGCAGCCAGAATCCGGGACAGGGTTCCCACGAGCAGTACTTC. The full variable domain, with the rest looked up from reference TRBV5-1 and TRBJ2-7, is KAGVTQTPRYLIKTRGQQVTLSCSPISGHRSVSWYQQTPGQGLQFLFEYFSETQRNKGNFPGRFSGRQFSNSRSEMNVSTLELGDSALYLCASSQNPGQGSHEQYFGPGTRLTVT.

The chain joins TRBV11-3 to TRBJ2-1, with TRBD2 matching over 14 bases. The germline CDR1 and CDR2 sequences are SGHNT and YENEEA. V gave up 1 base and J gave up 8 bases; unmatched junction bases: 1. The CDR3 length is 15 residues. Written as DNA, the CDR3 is TGTGCCAGCAGCTTAGGACTAGCGGGAGGGCATGAGCAGTTCTTC. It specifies CASSLGLAGGHEQFF.

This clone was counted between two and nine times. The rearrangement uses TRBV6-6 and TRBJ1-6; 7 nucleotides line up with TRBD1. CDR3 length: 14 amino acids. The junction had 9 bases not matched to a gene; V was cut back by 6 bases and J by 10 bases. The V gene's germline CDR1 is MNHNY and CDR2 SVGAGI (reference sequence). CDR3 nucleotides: TGTGCCAGCAGAGACCGGACAGGTGGCTCACCCCTCCACTTT. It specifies CASRDRTGGSPLHF.

CDR3 protein: CASSLWAAYGYTF. In nucleotides, the CDR3 is TGCGCCAGCAGCTTGTGGGCCGCGTATGGCTACACCTTC. The chain is built from TRBV5-1 and TRBJ1-2; the D is unclear. The germline V gene encodes CDR1 SGHRS and CDR2 YFSETQ. CDR3 length equals 13 residues. V shed 1 base and J shed 5 bases, with 9 bases lying between them.

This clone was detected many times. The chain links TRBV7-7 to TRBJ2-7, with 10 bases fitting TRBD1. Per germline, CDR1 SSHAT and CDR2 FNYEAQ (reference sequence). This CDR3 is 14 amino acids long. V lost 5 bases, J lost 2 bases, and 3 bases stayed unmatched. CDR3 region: CASSPGTGAYEQYF. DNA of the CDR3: TGTGCCAGCAGCCCCGGGACAGGGGCCTACGAGCAGTACTTC.

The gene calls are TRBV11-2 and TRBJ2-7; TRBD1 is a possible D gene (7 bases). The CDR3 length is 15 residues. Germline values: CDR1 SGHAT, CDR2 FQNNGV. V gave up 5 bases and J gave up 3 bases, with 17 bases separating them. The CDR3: CASSHQGGVLYEQYF. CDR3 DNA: TGTGCCAGCAGCCATCAGGGGGGCGTCCTCTACGAGCAGTACTTC.

The chain's CDR3 is CASSPEGEGTPLHF. In DNA, the CDR3 is TGTGCCAGCTCACCGGAGGGTGAAGGGACACCCCTCCACTTT. The gene calls are TRBV18 and TRBJ1-6, with no clear D. Trimming left V 3 bases short and J 11 bases short, with 14 bases between. The CDR3 totals 14 residues. Germline V gene data show CDR1 as KGHSH and CDR2 as LQKENI.

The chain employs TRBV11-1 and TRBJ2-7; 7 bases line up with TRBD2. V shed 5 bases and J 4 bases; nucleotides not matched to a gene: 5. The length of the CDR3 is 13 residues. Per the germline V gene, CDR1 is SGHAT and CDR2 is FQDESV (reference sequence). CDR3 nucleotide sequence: TGTGCCAGCAGCCCGCGCGGGAGATACGAGCAGTACTTC. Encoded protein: CASSPRGRYEQYF.

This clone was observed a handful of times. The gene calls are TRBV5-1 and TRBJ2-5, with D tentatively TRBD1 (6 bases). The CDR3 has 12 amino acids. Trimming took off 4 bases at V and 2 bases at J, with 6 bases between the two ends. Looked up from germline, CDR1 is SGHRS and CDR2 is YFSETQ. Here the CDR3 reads CASSDRQETQYF. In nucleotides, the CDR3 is TGCGCCAGCAGCGACAGGCAAGAGACCCAGTACTTC.

The DNA for the CDR3 is TGTGCCAGCAGTTTTTACAGTTGGGGACAGGGTAACCACGAGCAGTACTTC. This sequence encodes CASSFYSWGQGNHEQYF. The rearrangement joins TRBV27 to TRBJ2-7; 9 positions match TRBD1. After removal of 3 bases from V and 5 bases from J, the junction contained 14 bases not matched to a gene. Germline V gene sequence: CDR1 MNHEY, CDR2 SMNVEV (reference sequence). The CDR3 contains 17 residues.

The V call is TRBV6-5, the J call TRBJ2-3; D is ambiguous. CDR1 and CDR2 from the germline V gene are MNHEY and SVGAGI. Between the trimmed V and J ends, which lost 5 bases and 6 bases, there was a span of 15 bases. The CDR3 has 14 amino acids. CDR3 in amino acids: CASSPDSAGDTQYF. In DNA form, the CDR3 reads TGTGCCAGCAGTCCTGACTCCGCTGGGGATACGCAGTATTTT.

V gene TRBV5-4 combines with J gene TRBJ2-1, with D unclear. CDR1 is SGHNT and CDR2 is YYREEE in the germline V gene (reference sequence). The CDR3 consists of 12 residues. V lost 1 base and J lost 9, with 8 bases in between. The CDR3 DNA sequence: TGTGCCAGCAGCTTGCCCCAGATTGAGCAGTTCTTC. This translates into CASSLPQIEQFF.

The CDR3 protein is CASSPGSGYNEQFF. CDR3 coding DNA: TGTGCCAGCAGCCCCGGCAGCGGCTACAATGAGCAGTTCTTC. The chain recombines TRBV7-7 with TRBJ2-1; tentative D call: TRBD2 (5 bases). V dropped 5 bases and J dropped 3 bases, with 11 bases sitting between them. Germline CDR1 is SSHAT and CDR2 is FNYEAQ (reference sequence). The CDR3 is 14 amino acids.